Reported below is one T cell receptor beta chain. Antigen: not known. In germline, CDR1 is MNHEY, CDR2 SVGAGI. The CDR3 loop spans 15 amino acids. The V end was cut by 2 bases, the J end by 0 bases, with 8 bases between. A TCRbeta library incorporating unique molecular identifiers was prepared. One entry per CDR3 protein results from TCRdb running MiXCR on the PCR reads. The sample has hundreds of thousands of distinct CDR3 sequences; under 20% are singletons. The sample belongs to a study of T-cell reconstitution after alpha-beta-depleted transplantation in children. The study's findings and limits: Surviving recipient T cells and thymic progenitors produced the high day-60 TCRbeta diversity seen in some patients. Alpha-beta T cells present about two months after transplant were reported to originate from several hundred expanded graft clones. Newly produced T cells mostly provided counts and TCRbeta diversity after one year, as hyperexpanded clones declined.

This sequence was found in a male patient between 2 and 10 years old who had a stem cell transplant for acute lymphoblastic leukemia, so the T cells may come from the graft donor. This sequence joins TRBV6-5 and TRBJ1-5; D unresolved. This specimen consisted of PBMCs, mostly from graft donor cells, obtained 360 days after TCRalphabeta/CD19-depleted stem cell transplant. CDR3 protein: CASSYDGHSNQPQHF. The CDR3 DNA is TGTGCCAGCAGTTACGATGGTCATAGCAATCAGCCCCAGCATTTT.